These T cell receptor beta chains were read from a single sample in a study of T cell repertoires in cytomegalovirus infection. TCRdb re-called the reads through MiXCR, storing one row per CDR3 protein. The repertoire holds about 440,000 distinct CDR3 sequences, with 31% as singletons. Input material: PBMCs. Source of these receptors: a human donor in good health (CMV status not recorded). Some clones in this sample may be carry-over from other donors' samples. Each CDR3 is given with its conserved first and last residue. The D gene is left open where the match is weak. The size field is filled for only some rows; it gives once, few, many or a size class.

.	TRBV20-1	.	19	TRBJ1-6	CSARDHLRAARGYNSPLHF	TGCAGTGCTAGAGATCATTTGAGGGCAGCGAGGGGCTATAATTCACCCCTCCACTTT
TRBD1	TRBV7-3	.	21	TRBJ2-6	CASSLRAPPGGLSSGANVLTF	TGTGCCAGCAGCTTAAGGGCACCCCCAGGGGGCCTAAGTTCTGGGGCCAACGTCCTGACTTTC
TRBD2	TRBV6-8	few	14	TRBJ2-1	CASSPDSGGNEQFF	TGTGCCAGCAGTCCGGATAGCGGGGGAAATGAGCAGTTCTTC
.	TRBV2	few	13	TRBJ2-1	CATSDSIYNEQFF	TGTGCCACCTCGGACTCGATCTACAATGAGCAGTTCTTC
.	TRBV27	few	15	TRBJ1-5	CASSTRPDSNQPQHF	TGTGCCAGCAGTACCCGGCCTGATAGCAATCAGCCCCAGCATTTT
.	TRBV12-3/TRBV12-4	.	13	TRBJ2-2	CASSPERAGELFF	TGTGCCAGCAGTCCAGAGCGGGCCGGGGAGCTGTTTTTT
.	TRBV11-2	.	15	TRBJ2-1	CASSDRGKLNNKQFF	TGTGCCAGCAGCGACCGGGGGAAACTAAACAATAAGCAGTTCTTC
.	TRBV6-1	few	15	TRBJ1-5	CASSESSAGVQPQHF	TGTGCCAGCAGTGAGAGTTCGGCAGGGGTTCAGCCCCAGCATTTT
.	TRBV28	.	14	TRBJ2-3	CASSGNPGTDTQYF	TGTGCCAGCAGTGGCAACCCCGGAACAGATACGCAGTATTTT
.	TRBV14	.	17	TRBJ1-5	CASSIRNPPHSNQPQHF	TGTGCCAGCAGCATACGCAACCCCCCTCATAGCAATCAGCCCCAGCATTTT
TRBD1	TRBV7-9	few	14	TRBJ1-1	CASSPGQGFTEAFF	TGTGCCAGCAGCCCCGGACAGGGTTTTACTGAAGCTTTCTTT
TRBD1	TRBV6-1	.	15	TRBJ1-3	CASSEAQGGGNTIYF	TGTGCCAGCAGTGAAGCCCAGGGGGGGGGAAACACCATATATTTT
TRBD2	TRBV7-6	many	18	TRBJ2-1	CASSSTGEGRGSYNEQFF	TGTGCCAGCAGCTCCACTGGGGAGGGGCGCGGCTCCTACAATGAGCAGTTCTTC
.	TRBV7-8	few	16	TRBJ2-2	CASSSGPGPTSGELFF	TGTGCCAGCAGCTCCGGCCCGGGACCTACCTCGGGGGAGCTGTTTTTT
TRBD2	TRBV7-9	many	17	TRBJ2-1	CASSSLEGGGSYNEQFF	TGTGCCAGCAGCTCCCTTGAGGGCGGGGGGTCCTACAATGAGCAGTTCTTC
.	TRBV6-6	.	15	TRBJ1-1	CASSPSVNGDTEAFF	TGTGCCAGCAGCCCCTCGGTGAATGGGGACACTGAAGCTTTCTTT
.	TRBV12-3/TRBV12-4	.	16	TRBJ1-5	CASSLAGRIGNQPQHF	TGTGCCAGCAGTTTAGCGGGCAGGATTGGCAATCAGCCCCAGCATTTT
.	TRBV15	.	17	TRBJ2-1	CATSRVSDGTGNNEQFF	TGTGCCACCAGCAGAGTCTCTGACGGGACTGGAAACAATGAGCAGTTCTTC
.	TRBV12-3/TRBV12-4	.	15	TRBJ1-2	CASSERGAGLYGYTF	TGTGCCAGCAGTGAGAGGGGCGCCGGTCTCTATGGCTACACCTTC
TRBD2	TRBV6-4	.	16	TRBJ2-3	CASSGLAGGSTDTQYF	TGTGCCAGCAGTGGACTAGCGGGGGGGTCCACAGATACGCAGTATTTT
.	TRBV24-1	few	15	TRBJ2-6	CATSEGGSGANVLTF	TGTGCCACCAGTGAGGGAGGCTCTGGGGCCAACGTCCTGACTTTC
.	TRBV7-2	many	15	TRBJ1-5	CASSLNGQDGQPQHF	TGTGCCAGCAGCTTAAATGGCCAGGACGGTCAGCCCCAGCATTTT
.	TRBV28	.	15	TRBJ2-7	CASSPLRDWSYEQYF	TGTGCCAGCAGTCCCCTCCGGGATTGGTCCTACGAGCAGTACTTC
.	TRBV7-6	many	13	TRBJ1-2	CASSPSTGYGYTF	TGTGCCAGCAGCCCGTCGACAGGTTATGGCTACACCTTC
.	TRBV6-1	.	14	TRBJ2-7	CASSSTVVPYEQYF	TGTGCCAGCAGTTCTACAGTCGTTCCCTACGAGCAGTACTTC
.	TRBV27	.	18	TRBJ2-7	CASSLSGGQPSIFYEQYF	TGTGCCAGCAGTTTATCGGGGGGACAGCCCTCTATCTTCTACGAGCAGTACTTC
.	TRBV7-2	many	13	TRBJ2-5	CASSLRRGETQYF	TGTGCCAGCAGCTTAAGACGGGGAGAGACCCAGTACTTC
.	TRBV7-2	.	15	TRBJ2-7	CASSLGTPSLYEQYF	TGTGCCAGCAGCTTAGGGACACCGTCCCTCTACGAGCAGTACTTC
.	TRBV6-6	.	15	TRBJ2-7	CASSSHSVFSYEQYF	TGTGCCAGCAGTTCTCATAGCGTTTTCTCCTACGAGCAGTACTTC
.	TRBV27	.	16	TRBJ1-6	CASSSYVLADNSPLHF	TGTGCCAGCAGTTCATACGTCCTGGCCGATAATTCACCCCTCCACTTT
.	TRBV11-2	.	14	TRBJ1-1	CASSLVGLSTEAFF	TGTGCCAGCAGCTTAGTAGGTCTCAGCACTGAAGCTTTCTTT
TRBD1	TRBV7-6	.	15	TRBJ2-2	CASSPGQAVTGELFF	TGTGCCAGCAGCCCTGGACAGGCGGTTACCGGGGAGCTGTTTTTT
.	TRBV12-3/TRBV12-4	few	13	TRBJ2-2	CASSQQDTGELFF	TGTGCCAGCAGCCAACAGGACACCGGGGAGCTGTTTTTT
.	TRBV19	.	16	TRBJ1-6	CASSTPPSSYNSPLHF	TGTGCCAGTAGTACCCCGCCGAGCTCCTATAATTCACCCCTCCACTTT
.	TRBV4-1	.	13	TRBJ1-2	CASSQRGQYGYTF	TGCGCCAGCAGCCAGCGGGGGCAATATGGCTACACCTTC
.	TRBV12-3/TRBV12-4	many	14	TRBJ1-1	CASSLVGGRPEAFF	TGTGCCAGCAGTTTAGTAGGGGGGAGGCCTGAAGCTTTCTTT
TRBD1	TRBV7-2	.	13	TRBJ1-1	CASHLDRGTEAFF	TGTGCCAGCCACTTGGACAGGGGAACGGAAGCTTTCTTT
.	TRBV27	few	13	TRBJ2-3	CASRPDRTDTQYF	TGTGCCAGCAGACCTGATCGCACAGATACGCAGTATTTT
TRBD1	TRBV6-2/TRBV6-3	once	16	TRBJ1-6	CASSPRTGADNSPLHF	TGTGCCAGCAGCCCGAGGACAGGGGCGGATAATTCACCCCTCCACTTT
.	TRBV5-1	.	16	TRBJ2-1	CASSLNADLSYNEQFF	TGCGCCAGCAGCTTGAATGCGGACCTCTCCTACAATGAGCAGTTCTTC
TRBD1	TRBV7-8	many	15	TRBJ1-3	CASSNRDSSGNTIYF	TGTGCCAGCAGCAACCGGGACAGCTCTGGAAACACCATATATTTT
.	TRBV11-3	many	13	TRBJ2-2	CASSDPDTGELFF	TGTGCCAGCAGCGACCCTGACACCGGGGAGCTGTTTTTT
.	TRBV20-1	.	12	TRBJ2-7	CSAWTVSYEQYF	TGCAGTGCCTGGACAGTCTCCTACGAGCAGTACTTC
.	TRBV7-6	many	14	TRBJ1-1	CASSLAPTVTEAFF	TGTGCCAGCAGCTTAGCACCCACAGTTACGGAAGCTTTCTTT
TRBD1	TRBV30	.	16	TRBJ2-7	CAWRADRGSKRGEQYF	TGTGCCTGGAGAGCCGACAGGGGTTCAAAAAGGGGCGAGCAGTACTTC
.	TRBV28	.	12	TRBJ2-1	CASSFLQGEQFF	TGTGCCAGCAGTTTTCTCCAAGGAGAGCAGTTCTTC
.	TRBV12-3/TRBV12-4	many	17	TRBJ1-3	CASDNRAGHLSGNTIYF	TGTGCCAGCGATAACCGGGCAGGACACCTCTCTGGAAACACCATATATTTT
.	TRBV7-3	many	13	TRBJ1-5	CASSLNANQPQHF	TGTGCCAGCAGCTTAAACGCGAATCAGCCCCAGCATTTT
TRBD1	TRBV2	few	12	TRBJ2-7	CASRTGSYEQYF	TGTGCCAGCAGGACAGGGTCCTACGAGCAGTACTTC
TRBD2	TRBV12-3/TRBV12-4	once	14	TRBJ2-2	CASSLRGASGELFF	TGTGCCAGCAGTTTGCGGGGGGCGAGCGGGGAGCTGTTTTTT
.	TRBV28	.	13	TRBJ1-1	CATYGAGYTEAFF	TGTGCCACCTACGGGGCAGGGTACACTGAAGCTTTCTTT
.	TRBV7-2	many	16	TRBJ2-5	CASSLGGARYQETQYF	TGTGCCAGCAGCTTAGGGGGGGCGAGATACCAAGAGACCCAGTACTTC
.	TRBV7-7	.	16	TRBJ2-5	CASSLARLSSQETQYF	TGTGCCAGCAGCTTAGCGCGGCTGAGCAGTCAAGAGACCCAGTACTTC
TRBD1	TRBV6-6	few	16	TRBJ1-5	CASSYSGGGGIQPQHF	TGTGCCAGCAGTTACAGCGGAGGGGGCGGTATACAGCCCCAGCATTTT